This entry is about one T cell receptor (beta chain). The data are from a study of cytomegalovirus exposure and HLA in healthy donors. Whole-study context: A previous analysis identified 100 million or so unique TCR beta sequences derived from roughly 180 million T cells.

CDR3 length: 15 residues. With 2 bases clipped from V and 4 bases from J, the junction kept 7 bases outside the gene matches. Germline loops: CDR1 MNHEY, CDR2 SMNVEV (reference sequence). Vbeta (60) and Jbeta (13) primers were used in the PCR. As originally analysed: A follow-up analysis tallied about 88 million unique TCR beta chains, 8.5 million to 14 million shared. Profiled with immunoSEQ multiplex PCR; TCRdb holds only in-frame clones, not every one. The D gene and trimming were derived from the DNA, and the V and J assignments and clone size from that table. Among 100,000 to 150,000 clones listed, 78% were seen once.

The specimen sequenced was PBMCs. This sequence joins TRBV27 and TRBJ2-5; 7 bases agree with TRBD1. The TCR originated in a woman between 40 and 55 years old in good health and CMV-seronegative. CDR3 bases: TGTGCCAGCAGTTTAACTTCCAGGGGGATAGAGACCCAGTACTTC. It codes for CASSLTSRGIETQYF.